The T cell receptor beta chain under discussion was sequenced for a study of identical twins. The germline CDR1 and CDR2 sequences are KGHDR and SFDVKD. V lost 6 bases and J 6 bases, leaving 11 bases between the germline ends. This CDR3 is built from 13 residues. TCRdb reprocessed the 5' RACE reads via MiXCR and lists one record per CDR3 protein. The sample lists hundreds of thousands of distinct CDR3 sequences, 20% to 25% occurring once. This sample was also put to use in a study of T cells expressing NK-cell markers.

This sequence originates from a woman aged 18 to 35 in good health. Specimen: CD4+ T cells sorted from blood. V usage is TRBV24-1 and J usage is TRBJ2-1; a possible D gene is TRBD2 (5 bases). The CDR3 DNA reads TGTGCCACCAGTTACGGAGGCGGCAATGAGCAGTTCTTC. It is translated as CATSYGGGNEQFF.